This entry features one T cell receptor beta chain sequence. Its antigen remains unknown. This sample stems from a study of regulatory T cells in long-lasting Graves disease. Broader study findings: Whereas new patients shared some 970 public clonotypes, persistent patients shared more, at about 3,000. Relative to newly diagnosed Graves' patients, persistent ones had lower TCR diversity.

As for time point: newly diagnosed GD, antithyroid drugs for less than 3 months. PBMC RNA was the source of the TCR library. Library construction for TCR beta used iRepertoire HTBI primers and Arm-PCR of CDR3 regions. TCRdb re-called the multiplex PCR reads through MiXCR, storing one row per CDR3 protein. The sample holds 500,000 or so distinct CDR3 sequences, 16% seen once. With V trimmed by 4 bases and J by 6 bases, 3 bases remained unmatched. This CDR3 comprises 14 residues. Germline V CDR1 and CDR2: SQVTM, ANQGSEA. In addition, the sample was reused for a study of T cells in Graves' hyperthyroidism and ophthalmopathy. As reported in that work: Aged 18 to 65, the patients had hyperthyroidism that was newly diagnosed and had lasted under 2 months. The diagnostic basis comprised clinical symptoms, serum thyroxine and TRAb, thyroid ultrasound and orbital computed tomography.

The sequencing used peripheral blood mononuclear cells (PBMCs), collected at new diagnosis, from a patient treated with antithyroid drugs. The clonotype originates from a woman aged 35-65 years with Graves disease. The rearrangement links TRBV29-1 to TRBJ2-2; TRBD1 agrees at 12 bases. CDR3 loop: CSVVGTGGSGELFF. The CDR3 DNA is TGCAGCGTTGTAGGGACAGGGGGCTCCGGGGAGCTGTTTTTT.